These T cell receptor beta chains were read from a single sample in a study of graft-versus-host responses after intestinal transplantation. The repertoire was sequenced with immunoSEQ multiplex PCR; TCRdb's copy has only in-frame clones and lacks some. The table records 100,000 or so clones, roughly nine tenths of them present only once. These receptors have no identified antigens. Sample: unstimulated CD4+ T cells sorted from spleen or lymph node cells, taken before intestinal transplant. These receptors all stem from a human donor who received an intestinal transplant. Both conserved end residues are part of each CDR3. Fields, in order: clone size, V gene, D gene, CDR3 length, J gene, CDR3 DNA, CDR3 protein. The D gene is left open where the match is weak. Size is omitted from some rows. Given values are once, few, many or a class for expanded clones.

-	TRBV7-9	-	19	TRBJ1-4	TGTGCCAGCAGCCCAACCTATACTGGACACCCATTTGACTATGAAAAACTGTTTTTT	CASSPTYTGHPFDYEKLFF
-	TRBV5-6	TRBD1	13	TRBJ2-7	TGTGCCAGCAGCCGGACAGGGTCCTACGAGCAGTACTTC	CASSRTGSYEQYF
-	TRBV5-1	TRBD1	17	TRBJ1-4	TGCGCCAGCAGCTGGGGCCTCGGGACAGGGACTAATGAAAAACTGTTTTTT	CASSWGLGTGTNEKLFF
-	TRBV4-2	-	17	TRBJ1-3	TGTGCCAGCAGCCGCACGACCGGACAGTCCTCTGGAAACACCATATATTTT	CASSRTTGQSSGNTIYF
-	TRBV7-9	TRBD2	17	TRBJ2-3	TGTGCCAGCAGCAGAGGACTAGCGGGTCCTAGCACAGATACGCAGTATTTT	CASSRGLAGPSTDTQYF
-	TRBV7-9	-	15	TRBJ2-7	TGTGCCAGCAGCTTATTTGAGTTGGGGGGTTTTAAGCAGTACTTC	CASSLFELGGFKQYF
once	TRBV30	TRBD2	17	TRBJ2-1	TGTGCCTGGATGGGACTAGCGGGGCCGACCTCCTACAATGAGCAGTTCTTC	CAWMGLAGPTSYNEQFF
-	TRBV28	TRBD2	13	TRBJ2-7	TGTGCCAGCGAGGGGAGGGTCCCCGGCGAGCAGTACTTC	CASEGRVPGEQYF
-	TRBV6-6	TRBD1	16	TRBJ1-6	TGTGCCAGCAGTTACTCGACAGGGCCGAGGGATTCACCCCTCCACTTT	CASSYSTGPRDSPLHF
-	TRBV10-2	TRBD2	15	TRBJ2-7	TGCGCCAGCAGTGAGAGACTAGCGCAAGGGGTCGAGCAGTACTTC	CASSERLAQGVEQYF
-	TRBV19	-	17	TRBJ2-6	TGTGCCACCGAGGGAGGACTCTCGTACTCTGGGGCCAACGTCCTGACTTTC	CATEGGLSYSGANVLTF
-	TRBV18	-	16	TRBJ2-5	TGTGCCAGCTCACGACGGGGGGCAGGGGTGAGAGAGACCCAGTACTTC	CASSRRGAGVRETQYF
-	TRBV7-2	-	14	TRBJ1-5	TGTGCCAGCAGCTTCCGACAGGTAGACCAGCCCCAGCATTTT	CASSFRQVDQPQHF
-	TRBV6-7	-	15	TRBJ1-6	TGTGCCAGCAGTTACTCGAACAGGGTAGATTCACCCCTCCACTTT	CASSYSNRVDSPLHF
-	TRBV7-3	TRBD2	15	TRBJ2-1	TGTGCCAGCAGTCCCAATAGCGGGGGATACAATGAGCAGTTCTTC	CASSPNSGGYNEQFF
-	TRBV27	TRBD2	21	TRBJ2-1	TGTGCCAGCAGTTTATCTCGCGTTCAGAGCGGGGTTGGTCCAAACTACAATGAGCAGTTCTTC	CASSLSRVQSGVGPNYNEQFF
-	TRBV2	-	16	TRBJ2-1	TGTGCCAGCACCGTGCGAGGGGGAGAGGGCTACAATGAGCAGTTCTTC	CASTVRGGEGYNEQFF
-	TRBV28	TRBD2	12	TRBJ2-1	TGTGCCAGCACCGGGAGGGCCGTTGAGCAGTTCTTC	CASTGRAVEQFF
-	TRBV9	TRBD2	15	TRBJ2-1	TGTGCCAGCAGCGCGAGCGGGGGGACTTACAATGAGCAGTTCTTC	CASSASGGTYNEQFF
-	TRBV5-4	TRBD2	19	TRBJ2-3	TGTGCCAGCAGCTTAAGGAAGCTAGCGGGCGTCTCTAGCACAGATACGCAGTATTTT	CASSLRKLAGVSSTDTQYF
-	TRBV29-1	TRBD1	15	TRBJ2-3	TGCAGCGTCTCGAGCGGGACAGGGGGCACAGATACGCAGTATTTT	CSVSSGTGGTDTQYF
-	TRBV11-2	TRBD1	14	TRBJ2-7	TGTGCCAGCAGCTTGAACAGGGGATCGGACGAGCAGTACTTC	CASSLNRGSDEQYF
-	TRBV7-9	-	11	TRBJ2-3	TGTGCCAGCAGTTATTCGGATACGCAGTATTTT	CASSYSDTQYF
-	TRBV6-1	TRBD2	13	TRBJ2-5	TGTGCCAGCAGGCAGACTAGCGGGGGGGATCTGTACTTC	CASRQTSGGDLYF
-	TRBV15	-	18	TRBJ1-5	TGTGCCACCAGCAGCATATACAGGGCGGTCGGTGGCAATCAGCCCCAGCATTTT	CATSSIYRAVGGNQPQHF
-	TRBV19	TRBD1	13	TRBJ1-5	TGTGCCAGTACCGGACAGGGAACTCAGCCCCAGCATTTT	CASTGQGTQPQHF
-	TRBV2	-	14	TRBJ1-2	TGTGCCAGCGGAAATCCTGACATTGGCTGGGGCTACACCTTC	CASGNPDIGWGYTF
-	TRBV7-8	TRBD2	16	TRBJ2-1	TGTGCCAGCAGTTCTACATTAGCGGGAGTAGTCAATGAGCAGTTCTTC	CASSSTLAGVVNEQFF
-	TRBV30	TRBD2	14	TRBJ2-7	TGTGCCTGGAGTCAGGTGGGAGGGCCGGTCGAGCAGTACTTC	CAWSQVGGPVEQYF
-	TRBV9	-	13	TRBJ2-1	TGTGCCAGCAGCGTTTCCGGCTACAATGAGCAGTTCTTC	CASSVSGYNEQFF
once	TRBV15	-	16	TRBJ1-5	TGTGCCACCAGCGAGAGATCGGGCAGGGTCGATCAGCCCCAGCATTTT	CATSERSGRVDQPQHF
-	TRBV7-2	-	14	TRBJ1-5	TGTGCCAGCAGCGGGGGGGAACCTCATCAGCCCCAGCATTTT	CASSGGEPHQPQHF
-	TRBV9	-	12	TRBJ2-7	TGTGCCAGCAGCGCCCAGGGCTACGAGCAGTACTTC	CASSAQGYEQYF
-	TRBV7-2	TRBD2	18	TRBJ2-3	TGTGCCAGCAGCTCCTTGGAGACTAGCGGGGGGCCCCCAGATACGCAGTATTTT	CASSSLETSGGPPDTQYF
once	TRBV6-1	-	15	TRBJ2-2	TGTGCCAGCATTTCCGGGACACTTTACACCGGGGAGCTGTTTTTT	CASISGTLYTGELFF
once	TRBV5-1	-	15	TRBJ1-1	TGCGCCAGCAGCTTGTCAGGGGCCGGAAACACTGAAGCTTTCTTT	CASSLSGAGNTEAFF
-	TRBV14	TRBD1	15	TRBJ2-1	TGTGCCAGCAGCCCGCGGGGACAGGGATACAATGAGCAGTTCTTC	CASSPRGQGYNEQFF
once	TRBV7-9	TRBD2	18	TRBJ2-2	TGTGCCAGCAGCTTATCTACCACGGGGGGGGCCCCCACCGGGGAGCTGTTTTTT	CASSLSTTGGAPTGELFF
-	TRBV5-4	TRBD2	14	TRBJ2-5	TGTGCCAGCAACTCTCGGGAGGGCCGAGAGACCCAGTACTTC	CASNSREGRETQYF
-	TRBV4-1	TRBD1	15	TRBJ1-6	TGCGCCAGCAGCCAGGGACAGGGCCCGTATTCACCCCTCCACTTT	CASSQGQGPYSPLHF
-	TRBV30	-	12	TRBJ1-2	TGTGCCTGTCGAGTCCGGAGCTATGGCTACACCTTC	CACRVRSYGYTF
-	TRBV15	TRBD2	15	TRBJ2-7	TGTGCCACCAGCAGAGGGGGACTAGCCCTCCACGAGCAGTACTTC	CATSRGGLALHEQYF
-	TRBV4-3	TRBD2	19	TRBJ2-3	TGCGCCAGCAGCCAAGAACTACCCCCAAGCGGGGGGGCTACAGATACGCAGTATTTT	CASSQELPPSGGATDTQYF
once	TRBV9	-	14	TRBJ1-6	TGTGCCAGCAGCGTATTACAGGGTGATTCACCCCTCCACTTT	CASSVLQGDSPLHF
-	TRBV5-1	TRBD1	15	TRBJ1-2	TGCGCCAGCAGCTCCTCCGGGACAGCTAACTATGGCTACACCTTC	CASSSSGTANYGYTF
-	TRBV5-1	TRBD1	14	TRBJ1-1	TGCGCCAGCAGGAGGACAGGTCTGTACACTGAAGCTTTCTTT	CASRRTGLYTEAFF
-	TRBV5-1	-	15	TRBJ1-5	TGCGCCAGCAGCTTGGTCCCGGGACAAAATCAGCCCCAGCATTTT	CASSLVPGQNQPQHF
-	TRBV4-1	TRBD2	18	TRBJ2-1	TGCGCCAGCAGCCAAGTTACACATCGGACTAGCGGGCACAATGAGCAGTTCTTC	CASSQVTHRTSGHNEQFF
-	TRBV6-5	TRBD1	14	TRBJ1-5	TGTGCCAGCAGCTACGACAGGGGGGACCAGCCCCAGCATTTT	CASSYDRGDQPQHF
-	TRBV6-5	TRBD2	15	TRBJ2-7	TGTGCCAGCAGGAAAAGCGGGAGGGGTTCCTACGAGCAGTACTTC	CASRKSGRGSYEQYF
once	TRBV7-9	-	13	TRBJ2-5	TGTGCCAGCAGCTTAAACATGCAAGAGACCCAGTACTTC	CASSLNMQETQYF
-	TRBV6-1	TRBD1	17	TRBJ1-4	TGTGCCAGCAGTGAATTAATCGGCGGGACAGGGGGTGAAAAACTGTTTTTT	CASSELIGGTGGEKLFF
-	TRBV28	-	15	TRBJ1-5	TGTGCCAGCAGTTTAGGAGGCGCGAGGTTGCGGCCCCAGCATTTT	CASSLGGARLRPQHF
-	TRBV19	TRBD1	15	TRBJ1-6	TGTGCCAGTAGTAGGACAGGGGGGTTGAATTCACCCCTCCACTTT	CASSRTGGLNSPLHF
-	TRBV9	-	15	TRBJ2-1	TGTGCCAGCAGCGTACTAGCGTCCTCCTACAATGAGCAGTTCTTC	CASSVLASSYNEQFF
-	TRBV18	-	16	TRBJ1-3	TGTGCCAGCTCTCACGGCCAGGGGAGCTCTGGAAACACCATATATTTT	CASSHGQGSSGNTIYF
-	TRBV5-4	-	13	TRBJ1-2	TGTGCCAGCAGCTTGGAGGCAGGGGACGGCTACACCTTC	CASSLEAGDGYTF